Following are 27 T cell receptor beta chains from one sample sequenced in a study of shared clonotypes between healthy human individuals. The method was immunoSEQ multiplex PCR; TCRdb's version includes in-frame clones alone and lacks a portion of them. The sample has more than 2,000,000 clones, approximately 92% seen once; the top ten hold under 0.15%. The sequencing input was naive CD4+ T cells sorted from blood. The subset: CD45RA+ positively selected. These receptors originate from a man younger than 35 in good health.

This clone occurred once. The chain recombines TRBV27 with TRBJ1-2; D is perhaps TRBD1 (6 bases). Per the germline V gene, CDR1 is MNHEY and CDR2 is SMNVEV (reference sequence). Deletions cut 5 bases from V and 8 bases from J, with 15 bases between. The CDR3 spans 13 residues. The CDR3 DNA is TGTGCCAGCAGTCTCAGGGGTTTGAGGGGCTACACCTTC. Translating it yields CASSLRGLRGYTF.

In this sample, this clone turned up once. The identical CDR3 is also encoded by other nucleotide sequences in the sample. The rearrangement joins TRBV9 to TRBJ1-1; no clear D. Per the germline V gene, CDR1 is SGDLS and CDR2 is YYNGEE. The germline V and J ends were trimmed by 0 bases and 1 base, with 7 bases remaining between them. This CDR3 spans 14 amino acids. This chain's CDR3 is CASSVGRTNTEAFF. The CDR3 DNA reads as TGTGCCAGCAGCGTAGGGCGTACGAACACTGAAGCTTTCTTT.

The chain couples TRBV19 to TRBJ1-2; no definite D call. This CDR3 has 12 residues. The V end was cut by 3 bases, the J end by 7 bases, with 9 bases between. Germline V CDR1 and CDR2: LNHDA, SQIVND (reference sequence). Here the CDR3 reads CASSILLGGYTF. CDR3 in DNA: TGTGCCAGTAGTATTCTTCTTGGTGGCTACACCTTC.

The chain has TRBV29-1 and TRBJ2-1; D may be TRBD2 (6 bases). V was trimmed by 3 bases and J by 2 bases, leaving 11 bases between them. This CDR3 is 14 amino acids long. Looked up from germline, CDR1 is SQVTM and CDR2 is ANQGSEA. The CDR3 nucleotides are TGCAGCGTTGATCGGACTACTGCCTACAATGAGCAGTTCTTC. Translation gives CSVDRTTAYNEQFF.

This clone was picked up a small number of times. V usage is TRBV19 and J usage is TRBJ1-2; D call uncertain. The V and J ends lost 4 bases and 5 bases respectively, with 11 bases between them. The CDR3 covers 13 residues. Germline-derived CDR1 and CDR2 are LNHDA and SQIVND (reference sequence). CDR3 amino acids: CASSKLGLYGYTF. For the CDR3, the DNA is TGTGCCAGTAGTAAGCTGGGTCTGTATGGCTACACCTTC.

This sequence joins TRBV10-3 and TRBJ1-6, with D possibly matching TRBD1 (5 bases). This CDR3 contains 16 residues. Germline V gene data show CDR1 as ENHRY and CDR2 as SYGVKD. V was clipped by 3 bases and J by 4 bases, with 13 bases between them. CDR3 region: CAISDRTDIYNSPLHF. In DNA, the CDR3 is TGTGCCATCAGTGATCGGACGGACATATATAATTCACCCCTCCACTTT.

This clone showed up just a few times. J is TRBJ1-1 and V is TRBV28; 8 bases are a match to TRBD1. This CDR3 has 15 residues. CDR1 and CDR2 from the germline V gene are MDHEN and SYDVKM. J gave up 3 bases and V 10 bases, and 13 bases lay outside the gene matches. This CDR3 is CAIGTAGGRDTEAFF. As DNA, the CDR3 is TGTGCCATCGGAACCGCAGGGGGCCGGGACACTGAAGCTTTCTTT.

Comments on this clone: The same CDR3 can be traced to other DNA sequences in this sample. The V and J genes are TRBV5-1 and TRBJ2-7; 8 bases are shared with TRBD1. The V and J ends lost 4 bases and 3 bases, in that order; junction bases with no gene match: 3. Looked up from germline, CDR1 is SGHRS and CDR2 is YFSETQ. The CDR3 sequence is 13 residues long. The DNA for the CDR3 is TGCGCCAGCAGCCGTGGACAGGGCTACGAGCAGTACTTC. Its protein is CASSRGQGYEQYF.

Of note for this clone: Other DNA sequences from this sample encode an identical CDR3 as well. The chain carries TRBV5-1 and TRBJ2-7; the match to TRBD1 covers 9 bases. Germline V gene data show CDR1 as SGHRS and CDR2 as YFSETQ. The CDR3 has 14 amino acids. Unmatched junction bases numbered 5, after V lost 3 bases and J lost 4 bases. CDR3 region: CASSSGTGSYEQYF. As DNA, the CDR3 is TGCGCCAGCAGCTCCGGGACAGGGTCTTACGAGCAGTACTTC. The full variable domain, rest sourced from reference TRBV5-1 and TRBJ2-7, is KAGVTQTPRYLIKTRGQQVTLSCSPISGHRSVSWYQQTPGQGLQFLFEYFSETQRNKGNFPGRFSGRQFSNSRSEMNVSTLELGDSALYLCASSSGTGSYEQYFGPGTRLTVT.

This chain connects TRBV7-2 to TRBJ2-2; the D is unclear. The CDR3 consists of 15 residues. Germline V gene data show CDR1 as SGHTA and CDR2 as FQGNSA. The V and J ends lost 5 bases and 4 bases respectively, with 14 bases between them. The CDR3 is CASSTDVWSTGELFF. The CDR3 DNA reads TGTGCCAGCAGCACAGATGTATGGAGCACCGGGGAGCTGTTTTTT.

The J gene is TRBJ2-6, the V gene TRBV6-1, with D perhaps matching TRBD1 (5 bases). In germline, CDR1 is MNHNS, CDR2 SASEGT. The CDR3 is made up of 15 amino acids. Trimming stripped 4 bases from V and 2 bases from J, with 9 bases between. CDR3 DNA: TGTGCCAGCAGTGCACAGGAGACTGGGGCCAACGTCCTGACTTTC. Translated, it gives CASSAQETGANVLTF.

The J gene is TRBJ1-2, the V gene TRBV19; 7 nucleotides align to TRBD1. This CDR3 has 14 residues. Germline CDR1 and CDR2: LNHDA and SQIVND (reference sequence). The J segment lost 8 bases and the V segment lost 5 bases, leaving 11 bases of the junction unmatched. CDR3 coding DNA: TGTGCCAGTAGTGCGTGGACAGGCGCAGGGGGCTACACCTTC. Encoded protein: CASSAWTGAGGYTF.

The chain combines TRBV2 with TRBJ1-1, with D unresolved. Germline V gene data show CDR1 as SNHLY and CDR2 as FYNNEI. Trimming removed 4 bases at V and 1 base at J, with 10 bases between. This CDR3 comprises 14 residues. The CDR3 DNA is TGTGCCAGCAGTGTGGGGTTACAGAACACTGAAGCTTTCTTT. It translates to CASSVGLQNTEAFF.

The genes are TRBV7-6 and TRBJ2-1; 12 bases map to TRBD2. This CDR3 spans 15 amino acids. Losses at the gene ends were 5 bases for V and 4 bases for J; bases not matched to a gene: 3. Germline V CDR1 and CDR2: SGHVS, FNYEAQ. This CDR3 reads CASSKGTSGYNEQFF. The DNA for the CDR3 is TGTGCCAGCAGCAAAGGGACTAGCGGGTACAATGAGCAGTTCTTC.

CDR3 nucleotide sequence: TGTGCCAGCAGTGCGGGGGCTGAAGCTTTCTTT. Protein: CASSAGAEAFF. V is TRBV6-6 and J is TRBJ1-1, with D possibly being TRBD1 (5 bases). This CDR3 region has 11 residues. Germline loops: CDR1 MNHNY, CDR2 SVGAGI (reference sequence). The V gene lost 5 bases and the J gene lost 6 bases, with 7 bases spanning the gap.

The chain uses TRBV18 and TRBJ2-1, with 7 bases that match TRBD2. CDR1 and CDR2 (germline): KGHSH, LQKENI. The CDR3 is 14 residues long. V lost 2 bases, J lost 9 bases, and 7 bases stayed unmatched. This CDR3 reads CASSPVRGGGEQFF. CDR3 coding DNA: TGTGCCAGCTCACCAGTTCGAGGCGGGGGTGAGCAGTTCTTC.

The rearrangement joins TRBV4-1 to TRBJ2-3; D is uncertain. V dropped 4 bases and J dropped 4 bases, with 6 bases sitting between them. Germline-derived CDR1 and CDR2 are MGHRA and YSYEKL. This CDR3 has 12 residues. The DNA of the CDR3 is TGCGCCAGCAGCCCCCGTCCAGATACGCAGTATTTT. This sequence encodes CASSPRPDTQYF.

This rearrangement joins TRBV15 to TRBJ2-3; 10 bases match TRBD1. The CDR3 is 17 residues long. Germline V lookup: CDR1 LNHNV, CDR2 YYDKDF (reference sequence). V shed 0 bases, J shed 8 bases, and the junction held 11 bases outside the gene matches. This CDR3 reads CATSRETGTGVTSTQYF. For the CDR3, the DNA is TGTGCCACCAGCAGAGAAACAGGGACAGGGGTTACGAGTACGCAGTATTTT.

This chain uses TRBV10-3 with TRBJ2-3; 11 nucleotides line up with TRBD2. Germline-derived CDR1 and CDR2 are ENHRY and SYGVKD. Losses at the gene ends were 0 bases for V and 0 bases for J; bases not matched to a gene: 11. The CDR3 has 20 amino acids. The DNA for the CDR3 is TGTGCCATCAGTGAGTCACGGGGGCTAGCGGGGGGAGCTAGCACAGATACGCAGTATTTT. This encodes CAISESRGLAGGASTDTQYF.

The gene calls are TRBV11-2 and TRBJ1-5; 8 bases map to TRBD1. Looked up from germline, CDR1 is SGHAT and CDR2 is FQNNGV. The junction had 8 bases not matched to a gene; V was cut back by 5 bases and J by 2 bases. This CDR3 has 16 residues. DNA for the CDR3: TGTGCCAGCAGCCCATACCCGGGACAGGGCAATCAGCCCCAGCATTTT. The encoded protein is CASSPYPGQGNQPQHF.

The V gene is TRBV15, the J gene TRBJ1-4, with D possibly being TRBD1 (5 bases). Trimming removed 4 bases from V and 4 bases from J, with 19 bases in between. Germline assignment: CDR1 LNHNV and CDR2 YYDKDF (reference sequence). This CDR3 contains 17 residues. CDR3 loop: CATSNNIGTANNEKLFF. CDR3 nucleotides: TGTGCCACCAGCAATAACATCGGGACGGCTAATAATGAAAAACTGTTTTTT.

The chain links TRBV6-1 to TRBJ1-2; D is uncertain. Trimming took 6 bases from V and 2 from J, leaving 10 bases between them. CDR3 length: 13 residues. CDR1 is MNHNS, CDR2 SASEGT, per germline. DNA for the CDR3: TGTGCCAGCAGCCGGACGTCAAACTATGGCTACACCTTC. Amino acid sequence: CASSRTSNYGYTF.

The chain combines TRBV2 with TRBJ1-4; unclear D gene. V shed 2 bases and J shed 7 bases, with 14 bases lying between them. Germline loops: CDR1 SNHLY, CDR2 FYNNEI. This CDR3 has 15 residues. CDR3 loop: CASSESGVGGEKLFF. In nucleotides, the CDR3 is TGTGCCAGCAGTGAAAGTGGGGTTGGTGGTGAAAAACTGTTTTTT.

This chain links TRBV4-1 with TRBJ1-3; D ambiguous. V was trimmed by 4 bases and J by 0 bases, leaving 10 bases between them. Germline lookup yields CDR1 MGHRA and CDR2 YSYEKL. The CDR3 spans 15 residues. The CDR3 DNA follows: TGCGCCAGCAGCCGACTACGTGACTCTGGAAACACCATATATTTT. Translation: CASSRLRDSGNTIYF.

As concerns this clone: This specimen includes other DNA sequences encoding the same CDR3. The rearrangement links TRBV19 to TRBJ2-6; D not resolved. The CDR3 is made up of 15 amino acids. With 3 bases removed from V and 0 bases from J, the gap between germline ends came to 6 bases. The V gene's germline CDR1 is LNHDA and CDR2 SQIVND (reference sequence). The CDR3 DNA is TGTGCCAGTAGTATTGAAGGCTCTGGGGCCAACGTCCTGACTTTC. Translated: CASSIEGSGANVLTF. Full variable domain (remainder filled in from reference TRBV19 and TRBJ2-6): DGGITQSPKYLFRKEGQNVTLSCEQNLNHDAMYWYRQDPGQGLRLIYYSQIVNDFQKGDIAEGYSVSREKKESFPLTVTSAQKNPTAFYLCASSIEGSGANVLTFGAGSRLTVL.

The CDR3 loop reads CASSLNFVGVGSEQYF. In DNA, the CDR3 is TGCGCCAGCAGCTTGAATTTCGTAGGGGTCGGAAGCGAGCAGTACTTC. The J gene is TRBJ2-5, the V gene TRBV5-1, with TRBD1 as a possible D gene (5 bases). The DNA end lines up better with TRBJ2-7; the J call may be wrong. CDR1 is SGHRS, CDR2 YFSETQ, per germline. The CDR3 extends over 16 amino acids.

The chain recombines TRBV29-1 with TRBJ1-5, with D uncertain. CDR3 length equals 13 residues. Germline lookup yields CDR1 SQVTM and CDR2 ANQGSEA. V lost 5 bases, J lost 4 bases, and 12 bases lay in between. CDR3 residues: CSVLGDGNQPQHF. The CDR3 nucleotides read TGCAGCGTTCTCGGGGATGGGAATCAGCCCCAGCATTTT.